This entry is about one T cell receptor beta chain. This specimen comes from a study of OX40 agonist ivuxolimab in advanced cancers. Study in general: Earlier anti-PD-1, anti-PD-L1 or anti-CTLA-4 therapy was permitted; about 38% had received some.

Sampling times: baseline, cycle 4 day 1, cycle 7 day 1. Using immunoSEQ multiplex PCR, the repertoire was profiled, and TCRdb retains in-frame clones only, with some absent. The sample records tens of thousands of clones, about 85% being singletons. The sequence was collected from an adult with an advanced solid tumor such as melanoma, head and neck, liver or kidney cancer. The sample was CD4+ or CD8+ T cells sorted from blood, taken in a trial of the OX40 agonist ivuxolimab.

The CDR3 protein is CASLSSGGFGDEQFF. The CDR3 DNA follows: TGTGCCAGCCTGTCTAGCGGGGGGTTTGGCGATGAGCAGTTCTTC. The chain links TRBV2 to TRBJ2-1; 11 nucleotides agree with TRBD2. Germline trimming cut 8 bases from V and 8 bases from J; bases unmatched to any gene: 11. The CDR3 runs 15 residues. The V gene's germline CDR1 is SNHLY and CDR2 FYNNEI.